These T cell receptor beta chains were read from a single sample in a study of blood T cell repertoires in COVID-19. Profiling relied on immunoSEQ multiplex PCR, and the TCRdb table lists in-frame clones only, not all of them. The sample consists of about 250,000 clones, 65% to 90% of them appearing once. The sample was PBMCs or T cells enriched from blood (not recorded which). The origin of the receptors is a woman aged 45-65 years with acute COVID-19. Each CDR3 is given without its conserved first and last residue.

cdr3_aa | cdr3_length | v_call
ASNPLGGANEQF | 12 | TRBV2
ASSLGTGGRYNSPLH | 15 | TRBV27
ASSSTGGEFYEQY | 13 | TRBV7-2
ASSDSGGALGEQY | 13 | TRBV7-2
ASSQDGRGFHGELF | 14 | TRBV4-3
ASSLGTSGEKTQY | 13 | TRBV5-1
ASRTGNEKLF | 10 | TRBV7-9
ASSLGDTNSPLH | 12 | TRBV7-8
ASSEGSSNQPQH | 12 | TRBV6-1
ASSRPSGGPDNEQF | 14 | TRBV7-2
ASSSGQYISYEQY | 13 | TRBV7-9
ASSPYTGGAAGELF | 14 | TRBV5-1